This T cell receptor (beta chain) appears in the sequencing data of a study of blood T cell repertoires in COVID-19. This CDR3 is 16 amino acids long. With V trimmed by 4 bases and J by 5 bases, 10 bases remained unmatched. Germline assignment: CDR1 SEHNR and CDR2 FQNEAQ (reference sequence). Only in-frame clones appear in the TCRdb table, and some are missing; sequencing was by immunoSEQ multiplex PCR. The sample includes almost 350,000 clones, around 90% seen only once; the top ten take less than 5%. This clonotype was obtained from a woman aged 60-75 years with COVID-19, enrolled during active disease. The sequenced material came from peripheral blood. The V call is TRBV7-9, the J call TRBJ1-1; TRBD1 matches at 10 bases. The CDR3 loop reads CASSSASDRGFTEAFF. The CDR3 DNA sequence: TGTGCCAGCAGCTCCGCTTCGGACAGGGGGTTTACTGAAGCTTTCTTT.